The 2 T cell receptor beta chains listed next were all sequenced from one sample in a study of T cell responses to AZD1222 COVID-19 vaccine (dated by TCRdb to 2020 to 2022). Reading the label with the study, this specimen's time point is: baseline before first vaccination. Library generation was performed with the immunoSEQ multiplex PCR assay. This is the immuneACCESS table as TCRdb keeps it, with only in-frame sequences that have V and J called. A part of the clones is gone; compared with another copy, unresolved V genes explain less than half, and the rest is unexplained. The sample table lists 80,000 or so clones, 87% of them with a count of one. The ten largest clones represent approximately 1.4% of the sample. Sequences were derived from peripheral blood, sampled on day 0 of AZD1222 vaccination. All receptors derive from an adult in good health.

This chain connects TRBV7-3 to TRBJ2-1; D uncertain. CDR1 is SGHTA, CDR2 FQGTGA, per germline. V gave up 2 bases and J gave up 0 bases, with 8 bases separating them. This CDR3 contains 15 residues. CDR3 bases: TGTGCCAGCAGCTTACGCCGGGTCTCCTACAATGAGCAGTTCTTC. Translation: CASSLRRVSYNEQFF.

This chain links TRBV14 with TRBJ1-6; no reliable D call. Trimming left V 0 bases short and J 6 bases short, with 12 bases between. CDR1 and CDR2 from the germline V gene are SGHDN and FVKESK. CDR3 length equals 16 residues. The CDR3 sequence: CASSQDLRQTNSPLHF. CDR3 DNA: TGTGCCAGCAGCCAAGATTTAAGGCAGACTAATTCACCCCTCCACTTT.